The entry that follows covers one T cell receptor beta chain sequence. Its antigen remains unidentified. Libraries were prepared by immunoSEQ multiplex PCR; TCRdb keeps only in-frame clonotypes and omits some of them. Altogether 25,000 to 35,000 clones are present, 70% to 90% being singletons, with the ten largest covering more than 9%. Germline V gives CDR1 PRHDT, CDR2 FYEKMQ (reference sequence). The germline V and J ends were trimmed by 1 base and 8 bases, with 17 bases remaining between them. The CDR3 length is 15 residues. The source of the sample is a study of graft-versus-host responses after intestinal transplantation. Study at large: Grafts were multivisceral, liver-intestinal, or isolated intestinal.

Notes on the study in general: Among circulating GvH clones, peak levels were associated with early post-transplant declines in HvG clones.

The sequence derives from a human patient who received an intestinal transplant, so some T cells may come from the graft donor. The rearrangement joins TRBV13 to TRBJ1-2; D uncertain. The sample here was PBMCs, taken about 15 months after intestinal transplantation. CDR3 sequence reads: CASSLVAGVIGGYTF. As DNA, the CDR3 is TGTGCCAGCAGCTTAGTGGCCGGTGTGATAGGGGGCTACACCTTC.